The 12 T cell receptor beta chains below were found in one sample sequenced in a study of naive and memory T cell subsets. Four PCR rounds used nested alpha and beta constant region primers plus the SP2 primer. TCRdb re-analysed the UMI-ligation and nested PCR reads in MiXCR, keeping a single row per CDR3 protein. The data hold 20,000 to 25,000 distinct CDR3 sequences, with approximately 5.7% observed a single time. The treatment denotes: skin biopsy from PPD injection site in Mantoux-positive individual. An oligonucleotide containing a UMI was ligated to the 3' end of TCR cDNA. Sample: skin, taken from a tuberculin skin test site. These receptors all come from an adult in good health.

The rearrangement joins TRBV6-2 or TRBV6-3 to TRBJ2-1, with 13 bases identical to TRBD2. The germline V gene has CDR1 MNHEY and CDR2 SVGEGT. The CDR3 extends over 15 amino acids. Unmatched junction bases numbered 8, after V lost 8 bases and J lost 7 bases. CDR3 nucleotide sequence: TGTGCCAGCGGGACTAGCGGGATCCGGTTGAATGAGCAGTTCTTC. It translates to CASGTSGIRLNEQFF.

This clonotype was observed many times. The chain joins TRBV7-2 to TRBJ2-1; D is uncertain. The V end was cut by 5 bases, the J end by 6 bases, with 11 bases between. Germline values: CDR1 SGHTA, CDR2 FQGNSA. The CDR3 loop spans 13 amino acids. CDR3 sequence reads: CASSRQVVNEQFF. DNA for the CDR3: TGTGCCAGCAGCAGACAAGTAGTCAATGAGCAGTTCTTC.

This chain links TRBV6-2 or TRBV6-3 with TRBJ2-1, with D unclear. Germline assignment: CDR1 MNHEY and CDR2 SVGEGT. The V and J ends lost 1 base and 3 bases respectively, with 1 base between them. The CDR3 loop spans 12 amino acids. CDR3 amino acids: CASSYFYNEQFF. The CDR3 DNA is TGTGCCAGCAGTTACTTCTACAATGAGCAGTTCTTC.

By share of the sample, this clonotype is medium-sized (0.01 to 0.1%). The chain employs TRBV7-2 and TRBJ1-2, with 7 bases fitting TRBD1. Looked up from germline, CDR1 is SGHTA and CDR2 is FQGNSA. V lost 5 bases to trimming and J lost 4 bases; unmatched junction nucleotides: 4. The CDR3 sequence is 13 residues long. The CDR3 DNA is TGTGCCAGCAGCGCGACAGGGTTCTATGGCTACACCTTC. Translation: CASSATGFYGYTF.

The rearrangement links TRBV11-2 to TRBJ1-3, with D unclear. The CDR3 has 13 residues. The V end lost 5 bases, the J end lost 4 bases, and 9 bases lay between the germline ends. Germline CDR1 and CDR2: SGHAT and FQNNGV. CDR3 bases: TGTGCCAGCAGCCTTGGGAAAGGAAACACCATATATTTT. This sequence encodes CASSLGKGNTIYF.

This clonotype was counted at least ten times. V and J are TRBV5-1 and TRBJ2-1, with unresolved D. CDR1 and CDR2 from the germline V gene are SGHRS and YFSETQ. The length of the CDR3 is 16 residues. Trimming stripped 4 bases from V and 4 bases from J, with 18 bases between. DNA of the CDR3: TGCGCCAGCAGCCTCGGTAGACCCGTTTTATACAATGAGCAGTTCTTC. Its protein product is CASSLGRPVLYNEQFF.

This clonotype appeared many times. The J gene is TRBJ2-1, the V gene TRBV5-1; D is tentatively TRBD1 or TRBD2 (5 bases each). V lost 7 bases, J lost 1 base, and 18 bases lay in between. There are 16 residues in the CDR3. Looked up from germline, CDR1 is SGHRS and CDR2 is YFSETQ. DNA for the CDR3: TGCGCCAGCCAGCTTACAGGTTCGGGGTCCTACAATGAGCAGTTCTTC. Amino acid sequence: CASQLTGSGSYNEQFF.

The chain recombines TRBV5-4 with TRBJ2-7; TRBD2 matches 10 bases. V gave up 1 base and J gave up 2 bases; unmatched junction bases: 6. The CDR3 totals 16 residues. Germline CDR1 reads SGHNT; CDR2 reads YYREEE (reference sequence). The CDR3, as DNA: TGTGCCAGCAGCTTGTGGCTAGCGGGAGCCCCCTACGAGCAGTACTTC. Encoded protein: CASSLWLAGAPYEQYF.

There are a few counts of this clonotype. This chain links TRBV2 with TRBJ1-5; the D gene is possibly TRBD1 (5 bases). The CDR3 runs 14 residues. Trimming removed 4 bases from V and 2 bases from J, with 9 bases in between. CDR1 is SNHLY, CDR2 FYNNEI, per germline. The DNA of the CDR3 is TGTGCCAGCAGTGGAGCCAGGGGCAATCAGCCCCAGCATTTT. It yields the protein CASSGARGNQPQHF. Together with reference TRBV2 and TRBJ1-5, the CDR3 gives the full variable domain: EPEVTQTPSHQVTQMGQEVILRCVPISNHLYFYWYRQILGQKVEFLVSFYNNEISEKSEIFDDQFSVERPDGSNFTLKIRSTKLEDSAMYFCASSGARGNQPQHFGDGTRLSIL.

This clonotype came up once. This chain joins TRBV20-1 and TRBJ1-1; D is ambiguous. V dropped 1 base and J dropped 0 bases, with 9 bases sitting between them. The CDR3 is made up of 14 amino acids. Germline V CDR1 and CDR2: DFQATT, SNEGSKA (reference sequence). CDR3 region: CSARGPALNTEAFF. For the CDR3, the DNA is TGCAGTGCTAGAGGGCCTGCTCTGAACACTGAAGCTTTCTTT.

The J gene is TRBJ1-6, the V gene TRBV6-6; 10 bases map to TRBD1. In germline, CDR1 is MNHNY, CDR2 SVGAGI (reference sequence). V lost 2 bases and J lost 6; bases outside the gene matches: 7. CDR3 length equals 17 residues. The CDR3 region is CASSYPARTGGNSPLHF. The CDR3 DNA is TGTGCCAGCAGTTACCCTGCCCGGACAGGGGGTAATTCACCCCTCCACTTT.

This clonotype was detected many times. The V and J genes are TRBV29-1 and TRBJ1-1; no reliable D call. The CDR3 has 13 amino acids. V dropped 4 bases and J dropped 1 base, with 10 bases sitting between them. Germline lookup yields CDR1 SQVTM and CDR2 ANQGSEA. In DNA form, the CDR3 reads TGCAGCGTTGTTGGCCCAACGAACACTGAAGCTTTCTTT. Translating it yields CSVVGPTNTEAFF.